This T cell receptor beta chain was documented in a study of cytomegalovirus exposure and HLA in healthy donors. On the study more broadly: Inside one of the first data releases sat some 93 million unique TCRs taken from HLA-typed donors.

PCR employed 60 Vbeta and 13 Jbeta primers. Clones were read by immunoSEQ multiplex PCR, and TCRdb kept only the in-frame ones, dropping some. The table has 150,000 to 200,000 clones, around 84% seen once. This CDR3 is built from 13 residues. Germline CDR1 is GTSNPN and CDR2 is SVGIG (reference sequence). V lost 4 bases and J lost 4; bases outside the gene matches: 4. This clonotype originated in a woman between 18 and 30 years old in good health and CMV-seronegative. The sequenced sample was PBMCs. This chain uses TRBV30 with TRBJ1-1; TRBD1 matches at 9 bases. CDR3 residues: CAWNRGLSTEAFF. The CDR3 DNA follows: TGTGCCTGGAACAGGGGGCTTAGCACTGAAGCTTTCTTT.